The 24 T cell receptor beta chains below come from one sample, sequenced in a study of blood T cell repertoires in COVID-19. The assay was immunoSEQ multiplex PCR, and TCRdb's table has in-frame clones only and misses some. The table lists about 160,000 clones, approximately 85% of them singletons. Sequences were obtained from peripheral blood. These TCRs come from a man older than 75 with COVID-19, enrolled during active disease.

The genes are TRBV27 and TRBJ2-6; D perhaps matches TRBD1 (5 bases). V was shortened by 7 bases and J by 0 bases, with 10 bases between the two germline ends. This CDR3 comprises 15 residues. CDR1 MNHEY and CDR2 SMNVEV come from the germline V gene (reference sequence). CDR3 sequence reads: CASTRASSGANVLTF. CDR3 nucleotides: TGTGCCAGCACCAGGGCCAGCTCTGGGGCCAACGTCCTGACTTTC.

This chain joins TRBV6-5 and TRBJ2-2; D perhaps matches TRBD1 (7 bases). Trimming stripped 8 bases from V and 3 bases from J, with 13 bases between. The CDR3 is 14 residues long. Per the germline V gene, CDR1 is MNHEY and CDR2 is SVGAGI. The CDR3 coding sequence is TGTGCCAGCGGCGGGACAGTGGACACCGGGGAGCTGTTTTTT. Encoded protein: CASGGTVDTGELFF.

The rearrangement uses TRBV27 and TRBJ2-7, with 10 nucleotides matching TRBD1. Germline V CDR1 and CDR2: MNHEY, SMNVEV (reference sequence). CDR3 length equals 16 residues. Losses at the gene ends were 5 bases for V and 5 bases for J; bases not matched to a gene: 12. The CDR3 region is CASSGWGTGAWHEQYF. The CDR3 DNA reads TGTGCCAGCAGTGGATGGGGGACAGGGGCTTGGCACGAGCAGTACTTC.

The V call is TRBV6-5, the J call TRBJ1-2, with D possibly being TRBD1 (6 bases). Looked up from germline, CDR1 is MNHEY and CDR2 is SVGAGI. Trimming cost V 7 bases and J 5 bases, with 14 bases left between them. This CDR3 is 13 amino acids long. DNA of the CDR3: TGTGCCAGCACCAACACAGGGTGGTATGGCTACACCTTC. Its protein is CASTNTGWYGYTF.

The rearrangement links TRBV15 to TRBJ2-7; weak D call: TRBD1 (5 bases). Germline V lookup: CDR1 LNHNV, CDR2 YYDKDF (reference sequence). This CDR3 has 15 residues. Trimming pared 1 base from V and 3 bases from J, leaving 13 bases between. The CDR3 bases are TGTGCCACCAGCAGAGTTAATTTGGACAACTACGAGCAGTACTTC. Encoded protein: CATSRVNLDNYEQYF.

Comment on this clone: The identical CDR3 is also encoded by other nucleotide sequences in the sample. Here the CDR3 DNA reads TGTGCCAGCTCACCAGGACAGGGGAACACTGAAGCTTTCTTT. It encodes CASSPGQGNTEAFF. The V call is TRBV18, the J call TRBJ1-1; 8 bases match TRBD1. V was clipped by 2 bases and J by 1 base; unmatched bases: 0. Per germline, CDR1 KGHSH and CDR2 LQKENI. The CDR3 has 14 residues.

The V gene is TRBV24-1, the J gene TRBJ2-5; 9 nucleotides match TRBD2. The CDR3 length is 17 residues. With V trimmed by 3 bases and J by 4 bases, 11 bases remained unmatched. Germline-derived CDR1 and CDR2 are KGHDR and SFDVKD. CDR3 nucleotide sequence: TGTGCCACCAGTGATCCCCAGGGGCGGGGGGGCCGAGAGACCCAGTACTTC. Its protein is CATSDPQGRGGRETQYF.

The rearrangement joins TRBV11-3 to TRBJ2-7; D unresolved. Germline-derived CDR1 and CDR2 are SGHNT and YENEEA. V was cut by 3 bases and J by 0 bases, with 9 bases left in between. This CDR3 comprises 14 residues. The CDR3 sequence: CASSFGRSSYEQYF. The CDR3 DNA sequence: TGTGCCAGCAGCTTCGGTCGGAGCTCCTACGAGCAGTACTTC.

The chain links TRBV4-1 to TRBJ1-3; D might be TRBD1 (5 bases). The CDR3 sequence is 17 residues long. Germline lookup yields CDR1 MGHRA and CDR2 YSYEKL. With 0 bases removed from V and 0 bases from J, the gap between germline ends came to 12 bases. DNA of the CDR3: TGCGCCAGCAGCCAAGACATTACAGGTTTCTCTGGAAACACCATATATTTT. It codes for CASSQDITGFSGNTIYF.

The chain uses TRBV5-4 and TRBJ2-7; maybe TRBD1 (6 bases). The CDR3 has 14 amino acids. Germline loops: CDR1 SGHNT, CDR2 YYREEE (reference sequence). The germline V and J ends were trimmed by 0 bases and 2 bases, with 9 bases remaining between them. CDR3 loop: CASSLGNRAYEQYF. The CDR3, as DNA: TGTGCCAGCAGCTTGGGTAACAGGGCCTACGAGCAGTACTTC.

At least ten counts were recorded for this clone. J is TRBJ2-2 and V is TRBV12-3 or TRBV12-4, with 8 bases aligning to TRBD1. Trimming at V came to 4 bases and at J to 7 bases, leaving 2 bases not matched to a gene. The length of the CDR3 is 13 residues. The CDR3 protein is CASSSDRVGELFF. The DNA of the CDR3 is TGTGCCAGCAGTTCGGACAGGGTCGGGGAGCTGTTTTTT.

This clone was seen a handful of times. The gene calls are TRBV7-8 and TRBJ2-5, with 7 nucleotides matching TRBD2. The CDR3 is 14 residues long. Germline CDR1 and CDR2: SGHVS and FQNEAQ. With V trimmed by 0 bases and J by 2 bases, 0 bases remained unmatched. In DNA, the CDR3 is TGTGCCAGCAGCTTAGCGGGGGGGCAAGAGACCCAGTACTTC. This codes for CASSLAGGQETQYF.

J is TRBJ1-4 and V is TRBV11-3; D ambiguous. Between the trimmed V and J ends, which lost 1 base and 8 bases, there was a span of 8 bases. From germline, CDR1 is SGHNT and CDR2 YENEEA. This CDR3 spans 13 amino acids. CDR3: CASSLVAREKLFF. The CDR3 bases are TGTGCCAGCAGCTTAGTTGCACGGGAAAAACTGTTTTTT.

The CDR3 DNA reads as TGTGCCAGCGGGACAGGGAATTCCATGAACACTGAAGCTTTCTTT. Translated, it gives CASGTGNSMNTEAFF. J is TRBJ1-1 and V is TRBV19; TRBD1 matches at 9 bases. The CDR3 runs 15 residues. CDR1 is LNHDA, CDR2 SQIVND, per germline (reference sequence). The J segment lost 0 bases and the V segment lost 9 bases, leaving 8 bases of the junction unmatched.

This chain joins TRBV4-1 and TRBJ2-7, with 11 nucleotides matching TRBD1. This CDR3 spans 15 amino acids. V dropped 2 bases and J dropped 7; count of bases not matched to a gene: 7. Germline V gene sequence: CDR1 MGHRA, CDR2 YSYEKL. The CDR3 spells CASSQQGTGGREQYF. CDR3 nucleotide sequence: TGCGCCAGCAGCCAACAAGGGACAGGGGGTCGAGAGCAGTACTTC.

The chain uses TRBV5-1 and TRBJ2-3; perhaps TRBD2 as D (5 bases). The length of the CDR3 is 15 residues. The germline V gene has CDR1 SGHRS and CDR2 YFSETQ. The V end lost 6 bases, the J end lost 0 bases, and 14 bases lay between the germline ends. CDR3 sequence: CASTPEALSTDTQYF. CDR3 coding DNA: TGCGCCAGCACCCCGGAGGCTCTTAGCACAGATACGCAGTATTTT.

The genes are TRBV29-1 and TRBJ2-7, with 8 bases matching TRBD1. The CDR3 is made up of 15 amino acids. The ends lost 5 bases at V and 2 bases at J; junction bases unmatched: 11. Germline CDR1 SQVTM, CDR2 ANQGSEA. CDR3 DNA: TGCAGCGTTCTAAAACTGACAGGGGCGGCCTACGAGCAGTACTTC. Protein sequence: CSVLKLTGAAYEQYF.

By its share, this clone is medium-sized (0.01 to 0.1%). The chain employs TRBV2 and TRBJ1-1; maybe TRBD1 (5 bases). The ends were cut back, 4 bases at V and 4 bases at J, with 16 bases in the middle. The CDR3 contains 15 residues. Germline loops: CDR1 SNHLY, CDR2 FYNNEI. DNA for the CDR3: TGTGCCAGCAGTGGAAGGGGAAGCAGAACCACTGAAGCTTTCTTT. Its protein product is CASSGRGSRTTEAFF. The complete variable domain, with remaining parts taken from reference TRBV2 and TRBJ1-1, reads EPEVTQTPSHQVTQMGQEVILRCVPISNHLYFYWYRQILGQKVEFLVSFYNNEISEKSEIFDDQFSVERPDGSNFTLKIRSTKLEDSAMYFCASSGRGSRTTEAFFGQGTRLTVV.

The V gene is TRBV7-6, the J gene TRBJ1-1; D uncertain. This CDR3 comprises 14 residues. Germline V gives CDR1 SGHVS, CDR2 FNYEAQ. V shed 1 base and J shed 1 base, with 7 bases lying between them. The CDR3 protein is CASSLDGGNTEAFF. CDR3 nucleotides: TGTGCCAGCAGCTTAGACGGAGGGAACACTGAAGCTTTCTTT.

The CDR3 nucleotides read TGCGCCAGCAGCCCAGGAACGGGGGGGCCCTACAATGAGCAGTTCTTC. Translated, it gives CASSPGTGGPYNEQFF. The chain joins TRBV5-1 to TRBJ2-1; 8 bases fit TRBD2. This CDR3 is built from 16 residues. With 4 bases clipped from V and 2 bases from J, the junction kept 8 bases outside the gene matches. The germline V gene encodes CDR1 SGHRS and CDR2 YFSETQ.

This clone was counted once. J is TRBJ2-2 and V is TRBV19, with D maybe TRBD1 (5 bases). V was trimmed by 1 base and J by 4 bases, leaving 22 bases between them. The CDR3 is made up of 19 amino acids. CDR1 and CDR2 from the germline V gene are LNHDA and SQIVND (reference sequence). CDR3 region: CASSIVGSGLDRSTGELFF. The DNA for the CDR3 is TGTGCCAGTAGTATAGTAGGATCAGGGTTGGATCGGAGCACCGGGGAGCTGTTTTTT.

In its sample, this clone was seen a few times. V is TRBV5-1 and J is TRBJ2-5; 7 bases line up with TRBD1. This CDR3 contains 15 residues. Germline values: CDR1 SGHRS, CDR2 YFSETQ. The J segment lost 5 bases and the V segment lost 2 bases, leaving 9 bases of the junction unmatched. The CDR3 protein is CASSLQGRGRETQYF. CDR3 nucleotide sequence: TGCGCCAGCAGCTTACAGGGGAGAGGCCGGGAGACCCAGTACTTC. The full variable domain, in which reference TRBV5-1 and TRBJ2-5 provide the parts outside the CDR3, is KAGVTQTPRYLIKTRGQQVTLSCSPISGHRSVSWYQQTPGQGLQFLFEYFSETQRNKGNFPGRFSGRQFSNSRSEMNVSTLELGDSALYLCASSLQGRGRETQYFGPGTRLLVL.

The chain recombines TRBV19 with TRBJ2-5; D is possibly TRBD1 (5 bases). The CDR3 covers 14 residues. V shed 3 bases and J shed 4 bases, with 12 bases lying between them. Germline CDR1 is LNHDA and CDR2 is SQIVND (reference sequence). This CDR3 reads CASSINRRIETQYF. The CDR3 nucleotides read TGTGCCAGTAGTATCAACAGGCGGATAGAGACCCAGTACTTC.

The CDR3 DNA follows: TGTGCCAGCAGTTTTATCCCAGGGCATGGCTACACCTTC. Translation gives CASSFIPGHGYTF. J is TRBJ1-2 and V is TRBV27; D is perhaps TRBD1 (5 bases). The CDR3 length is 13 residues. Germline V lookup: CDR1 MNHEY, CDR2 SMNVEV (reference sequence). Deletions cut 3 bases from V and 6 bases from J, with 11 bases between.